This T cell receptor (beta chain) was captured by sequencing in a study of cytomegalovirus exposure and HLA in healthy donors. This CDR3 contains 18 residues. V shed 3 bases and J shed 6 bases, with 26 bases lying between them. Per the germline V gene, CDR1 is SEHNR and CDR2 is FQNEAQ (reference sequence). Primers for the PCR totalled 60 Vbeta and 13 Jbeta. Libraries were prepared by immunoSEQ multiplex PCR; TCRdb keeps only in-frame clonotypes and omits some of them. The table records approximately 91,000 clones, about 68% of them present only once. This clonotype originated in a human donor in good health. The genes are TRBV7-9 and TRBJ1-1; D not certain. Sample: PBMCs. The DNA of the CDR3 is TGTGCCAGCAGCTTTCCAAAATCCGGGTCTTGTTTGAGACCTGAAGCTTTCTTT. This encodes CASSFPKSGSCLRPEAFF.